This passage covers 29 T cell receptor beta chains from one sample sequenced in a study of beta chain features in type 1 diabetes. Sequenced material consisted of expressed TCRB transcripts (all of the isolated RNA was reverse transcribed). Sequencing was performed with immunoSEQ multiplex PCR; in TCRdb, only in-frame clones are kept and a portion is missing. The sample holds about 370,000 clones, approximately 16% seen once. The sequenced sample consisted of naive CD4+ T cells from blood. These receptors were collected from a woman younger than 30 in good health.

The chain uses TRBV5-1 and TRBJ2-1, with 7 bases matching TRBD2. Germline V gene sequence: CDR1 SGHRS, CDR2 YFSETQ. The ends lost 0 bases at V and 4 bases at J; junction bases unmatched: 10. This CDR3 has 17 amino acids. The CDR3 region has the DNA TGCGCCAGCAGCTTGGCCCGAGGTCTAGCGGATTACAATGAGCAGTTCTTC. Protein: CASSLARGLADYNEQFF.

The V and J genes are TRBV7-9 and TRBJ1-5, with D maybe TRBD1 (5 bases). This CDR3 contains 16 residues. From germline, CDR1 is SEHNR and CDR2 FQNEAQ (reference sequence). Trimming took 5 bases from V and 1 from J, leaving 15 bases between them. The DNA for the CDR3 is TGTGCCAGCAGCCCCGCGCGGGGGGTGAGCAATCAGCCCCAGCATTTT. Protein sequence: CASSPARGVSNQPQHF.

This clone has just a few counts. The chain recombines TRBV9 with TRBJ2-1, with 12 bases aligning to TRBD2. The junction had 14 bases not matched to a gene; V was cut back by 4 bases and J by 9 bases. Germline V gene lookup returns CDR1 SGDLS and CDR2 YYNGEE. This CDR3 contains 17 residues. CDR3 coding DNA: TGTGCCAGCAGCCCTCTCAGCGCTAGCGGGAGGGCCGGTGAGCAGTTCTTC. Translation: CASSPLSASGRAGEQFF.

The chain carries TRBV19 and TRBJ2-1; 9 nucleotides align to TRBD2. The V gene end was trimmed by 0 bases and the J gene end by 5 bases; junction bases not matched to a gene: 11. The CDR3 contains 18 residues. CDR1 and CDR2 (germline): LNHDA, SQIVND (reference sequence). CDR3 bases: TGTGCCAGTAGTATAGATCTCGTTAGCGGGAGTTATCACAATGAGCAGTTCTTC. As protein: CASSIDLVSGSYHNEQFF.

This clone was observed a few times. The chain recombines TRBV5-6 with TRBJ2-3; weak D call: TRBD2 (6 bases). From germline, CDR1 is SGHDT and CDR2 YYEEEE. The CDR3 is 15 residues long. V was clipped by 5 bases and J by 4 bases, with 17 bases between them. CDR3 region: CASRLGGREADTQYF. CDR3 DNA sequence: TGTGCCAGCAGGCTGGGTGGAAGGGAGGCAGATACGCAGTATTTT.

This sequence joins TRBV14 and TRBJ2-7, with TRBD2 matching over 13 bases. Per the germline V gene, CDR1 is SGHDN and CDR2 is FVKESK. The V and J ends lost 2 bases and 3 bases, in that order; junction bases with no gene match: 7. The CDR3 runs to 17 residues. The CDR3 DNA follows: TGTGCCAGCAGCCAACGCCGGACTAGCGGGAGTTTCTACGAGCAGTACTTC. Amino acid sequence: CASSQRRTSGSFYEQYF.

This clone was detected only a few times. This sequence joins TRBV28 and TRBJ1-4; D is uncertain. Germline CDR1 reads MDHEN; CDR2 reads SYDVKM. Trimming removed 2 bases from V and 7 bases from J, with 5 bases in between. This CDR3 spans 12 amino acids. CDR3 region: CASSLKLEKLFF. CDR3 nucleotide sequence: TGTGCCAGCAGTTTAAAACTTGAAAAACTGTTTTTT.

The V and J genes are TRBV7-3 and TRBJ1-2, with D uncertain. Germline V CDR1 and CDR2: SGHTA, FQGTGA. V lost 4 bases and J 1 base, leaving 10 bases between the germline ends. The CDR3 totals 14 residues. As DNA, the CDR3 is TGTGCCAGCAGCTCCCGTGCAGATAACTATGGCTACACCTTC. Protein: CASSSRADNYGYTF. Looking up the rest from reference TRBV7-3 and TRBJ1-2 gives the full variable domain: GAGVSQTPSNKVTEKGKYVELRCDPISGHTALYWYRQSLGQGPEFLIYFQGTGAADDSGLPNDRFFAVRPEGSVSTLKIQRTERGDSAVYLCASSSRADNYGYTFGSGTRLTVV.

This rearrangement joins TRBV14 to TRBJ2-5, with D unresolved. The CDR3 consists of 12 residues. The V end lost 2 bases, the J end lost 5 bases, and 6 bases lay between the germline ends. Germline lookup yields CDR1 SGHDN and CDR2 FVKESK. CDR3: CASSQQRETQYF. CDR3 DNA: TGTGCCAGCAGCCAACAGAGGGAGACCCAGTACTTC.

The chain links TRBV2 to TRBJ1-3; no firm D call. This CDR3 comprises 17 residues. Trimming stripped 7 bases from V and 0 bases from J, with 19 bases between. Germline loops: CDR1 SNHLY, CDR2 FYNNEI. The CDR3: CASKSWAGESSGNTIYF. CDR3 DNA: TGTGCCAGCAAGAGCTGGGCAGGCGAAAGCTCTGGAAACACCATATATTTT.

This clone was detected a few times. The rearrangement uses TRBV29-1 and TRBJ2-2; no reliable D call. Germline-derived CDR1 and CDR2 are SQVTM and ANQGSEA. The ends were cut back, 4 bases at V and 7 bases at J, with 13 bases in the middle. The length of the CDR3 is 13 residues. CDR3 in amino acids: CSVGQTTFGELFF. The CDR3 coding sequence is TGCAGCGTTGGACAAACCACTTTCGGGGAGCTGTTTTTT.

This rearrangement joins TRBV14 to TRBJ2-6, with 7 bases aligning to TRBD2. The ends lost 3 bases at V and 1 base at J; junction bases unmatched: 0. The germline CDR1 and CDR2 sequences are SGHDN and FVKESK. The CDR3 runs to 15 residues. CDR3 region: CASSQGGSGANVLTF. CDR3 bases: TGTGCCAGCAGCCAGGGAGGGTCTGGGGCCAACGTCCTGACTTTC.

The chain combines TRBV10-3 with TRBJ1-2; the D gene is possibly TRBD1 (5 bases). V was clipped by 8 bases and J by 2 bases, with 12 bases between them. Germline V CDR1 and CDR2: ENHRY, SYGVKD. The CDR3 extends over 13 amino acids. CDR3 DNA: TGTGCCATCGGACAAGGTGTGAACTATGGCTACACCTTC. Translation: CAIGQGVNYGYTF.

This clone appeared a few times. The chain has TRBV5-1 and TRBJ2-1, with D tentatively TRBD1 (6 bases). This CDR3 comprises 13 residues. V was clipped by 4 bases and J by 8 bases, with 13 bases between them. The germline V gene encodes CDR1 SGHRS and CDR2 YFSETQ. CDR3 protein: CASSVNRVDEQFF. CDR3 DNA: TGCGCCAGCAGCGTTAACAGGGTGGATGAGCAGTTCTTC.

This clone was counted between two and nine times. The chain recombines TRBV7-9 with TRBJ2-7; tentative D call: TRBD1 (6 bases). The CDR3 loop spans 12 amino acids. With 5 bases removed from V and 6 bases from J, the gap between germline ends came to 11 bases. Looked up from germline, CDR1 is SEHNR and CDR2 is FQNEAQ (reference sequence). CDR3 in DNA: TGTGCCAGCAGCAGAACAGGGATCGAGCAGTACTTC. It encodes CASSRTGIEQYF.

The rearrangement joins TRBV29-1 to TRBJ2-1; 12 bases fit TRBD2. The V gene end was trimmed by 4 bases and the J gene end by 7 bases; junction bases not matched to a gene: 5. In germline, CDR1 is SQVTM, CDR2 ANQGSEA. The length of the CDR3 is 14 residues. This CDR3 is CSVVASGRGNEQFF. The CDR3 nucleotides read TGCAGCGTTGTTGCTAGCGGGAGGGGGAATGAGCAGTTCTTC.

This clone was seen only a few times. CDR3 region: CAWSPALAGGPKEQYF. The CDR3 DNA sequence: TGTGCCTGGAGCCCAGCCCTAGCGGGAGGGCCAAAAGAGCAGTACTTC. The J gene is TRBJ2-7, the V gene TRBV30; 12 bases match TRBD2. Germline CDR1 GTSNPN, CDR2 SVGIG (reference sequence). The CDR3 runs 16 residues. V gave up 3 bases and J gave up 7 bases; unmatched junction bases: 13.

This clone was seen a handful of times. This chain uses TRBV18 with TRBJ2-1, with 14 bases fitting TRBD2. This CDR3 has 15 amino acids. Germline assignment: CDR1 KGHSH and CDR2 LQKENI. Germline trimming cut 3 bases from V and 9 bases from J; bases unmatched to any gene: 4. In DNA form, the CDR3 reads TGTGCCAGCTCACCGCCGGGACTAGCGGGAGTTGAGCAGTTCTTC. Translating it yields CASSPPGLAGVEQFF.

This clone was observed a handful of times. The CDR3 protein is CASSNHRVGGYTF. The CDR3, as DNA: TGTGCCAGCAGCAACCACAGGGTTGGAGGCTACACCTTC. V and J are TRBV21-1 and TRBJ1-2; TRBD1 reflects the table's D call only, with no check against the DNA. TRBV21-1 represents a pseudogene. CDR3 length equals 13 residues.

V is TRBV29-1 and J is TRBJ1-5, with TRBD1 matching 7 bases. The CDR3 contains 14 residues. Per the germline V gene, CDR1 is SQVTM and CDR2 is ANQGSEA. J was trimmed by 3 bases and V by 5 bases; bases with no gene match: 7. The CDR3 DNA follows: TGCAGCGTTCTTACCGGGACAGTCAATCAGCCCCAGCATTTT. Its protein is CSVLTGTVNQPQHF.

This clone was observed a handful of times. The chain uses TRBV4-2 and TRBJ2-1; 12 bases line up with TRBD2. Germline-derived CDR1 and CDR2 are LGHNA and YNFKEQ. This CDR3 contains 15 residues. V lost 2 bases, J lost 15 bases, and 11 bases stayed unmatched. CDR3 bases: TGTGCCAGCAGCCAAAGACTAGCGGGAGAGGGGAGGCGGTTCTTC. Residues: CASSQRLAGEGRRFF.

The chain has TRBV4-1 and TRBJ2-1, with D possibly being TRBD1 (7 bases). The germline V and J ends were trimmed by 3 bases and 0 bases, with 15 bases remaining between them. The CDR3 runs 17 residues. The germline gives CDR1 MGHRA, CDR2 YSYEKL. As DNA, the CDR3 is TGCGCCAGCAGCCAGGAGGGACAGCTCCTCTCCTACAATGAGCAGTTCTTC. This sequence encodes CASSQEGQLLSYNEQFF.

The chain links TRBV30 to TRBJ2-1, with 7 positions matching TRBD2. This CDR3 region has 15 residues. Unmatched junction bases numbered 8, after V lost 2 bases and J lost 4 bases. Germline V CDR1 and CDR2: GTSNPN, SVGIG (reference sequence). The CDR3 spells CAWSRGGREYNEQFF. The CDR3 nucleotides read TGTGCCTGGAGTCGGGGTGGGAGGGAATACAATGAGCAGTTCTTC. Full variable domain (remainder filled in from reference TRBV30 and TRBJ2-1): SQTIHQWPATLVQPVGSPLSLECTVEGTSNPNLYWYRQAAGRGLQLLFYSVGIGQISSEVPQNLSASRPQDRQFILSSKKLLLSDSGFYLCAWSRGGREYNEQFFGPGTRLTVL.

There are a few counts of this clone. The chain combines TRBV9 with TRBJ2-7, with a possible D match to TRBD2 (5 bases). CDR3 length: 13 amino acids. Between the trimmed V and J ends, which lost 0 bases and 7 bases, there was a span of 11 bases. CDR1 SGDLS and CDR2 YYNGEE come from the germline V gene. CDR3 in DNA: TGTGCCAGCAGCGTAGATCTAGCCGGGGAGCAGTACTTC. Translating gives CASSVDLAGEQYF.

This chain joins TRBV28 and TRBJ2-5; the match to TRBD1 covers 10 bases. V lost 6 bases to trimming and J lost 2 bases; unmatched junction nucleotides: 6. The CDR3 runs to 15 residues. Looked up from germline, CDR1 is MDHEN and CDR2 is SYDVKM. The chain's CDR3 is CASRWDRGRQETQYF. The CDR3 bases are TGTGCCAGCAGATGGGACAGGGGCCGACAAGAGACCCAGTACTTC.

The rearrangement uses TRBV29-1 and TRBJ1-3; the D is unclear. Trimming took 6 bases from V and 3 from J, leaving 6 bases between them. Germline assignment: CDR1 SQVTM and CDR2 ANQGSEA. The CDR3 totals 11 residues. DNA for the CDR3: TGCAGCGTGGAGGTTGGAAACACCATATATTTT. Translated: CSVEVGNTIYF. Filled out from reference TRBV29-1 and TRBJ1-3, the complete variable domain reads SAVISQKPSRDICQRGTSLTIQCQVDSQVTMMFWYRQQPGQSLTLIATANQGSEATYESGFVIDKFPISRPNLTFSTLTVSNMSPEDSSIYLCSVEVGNTIYFGEGSWLTVV.

This chain joins TRBV7-8 and TRBJ1-2, with 11 bases lining up with TRBD1. V shed 4 bases and J 5 bases; nucleotides not matched to a gene: 6. In germline, CDR1 is SGHVS, CDR2 FQNEAQ. The CDR3 sequence is 15 residues long. As DNA, the CDR3 is TGTGCCAGCAGCTCGGACAGGGGGCTTGGGTATGGCTACACCTTC. Amino acids: CASSSDRGLGYGYTF.

V usage is TRBV7-2 and J usage is TRBJ2-7; 9 bases match TRBD1. CDR3 length equals 16 residues. After removal of 5 bases from V and 2 bases from J, the junction contained 10 bases not matched to a gene. The germline CDR1 and CDR2 sequences are SGHTA and FQGNSA. The CDR3 DNA is TGTGCCAGCAGCCCTACCCCCGGACAGGGGACCTACGAGCAGTACTTC. Protein product: CASSPTPGQGTYEQYF.

V is TRBV30 and J is TRBJ2-1, with TRBD2 identical over 10 bases. Per the germline V gene, CDR1 is GTSNPN and CDR2 is SVGIG (reference sequence). Trimming took 4 bases from V and 6 from J; bases not matched to a gene: 6. The CDR3 has 14 amino acids. Written as DNA, the CDR3 is TGTGCCTGGACGGCTAGCGGGAGCAGCAATGAGCAGTTCTTC. Protein sequence: CAWTASGSSNEQFF.